The entry below gives a single TCR beta chain sequence along with its context. TCRdb fed the 5' RACE reads into MiXCR, producing one record per CDR3 protein. The sample lists about 510,000 distinct CDR3 sequences; about a fifth were seen once. This sample was taken from a study of T cells after yellow fever vaccination. The sample here was PBMCs, taken approximately 22 days after the first yellow fever vaccination. The clonotype originates from a man aged 18-30 years who received the YFV17D yellow fever vaccine.

In DNA, the CDR3 is TGTGCCAGCAGCCAAGATGCTGGACAGGGGGCAAATGGCTACACCTTC. This translates into CASSQDAGQGANGYTF. The rearrangement uses TRBV4-2 and TRBJ1-2; 11 nucleotides line up with TRBD1. V shed 0 bases and J 6 bases; nucleotides not matched to a gene: 6. Germline V gene sequence: CDR1 LGHNA, CDR2 YNFKEQ. This CDR3 spans 16 amino acids.